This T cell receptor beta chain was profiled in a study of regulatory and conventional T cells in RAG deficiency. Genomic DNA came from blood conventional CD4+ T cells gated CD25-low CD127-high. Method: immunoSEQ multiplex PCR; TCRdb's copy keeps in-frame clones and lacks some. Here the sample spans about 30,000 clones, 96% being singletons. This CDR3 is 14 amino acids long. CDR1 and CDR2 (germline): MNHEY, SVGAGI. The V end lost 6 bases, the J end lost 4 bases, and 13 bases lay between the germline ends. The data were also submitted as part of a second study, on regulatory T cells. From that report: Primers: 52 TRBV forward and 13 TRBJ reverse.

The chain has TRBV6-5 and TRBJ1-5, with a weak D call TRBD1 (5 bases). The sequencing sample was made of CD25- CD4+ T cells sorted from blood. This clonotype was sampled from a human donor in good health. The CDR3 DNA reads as TGTGCCAGCAGCTACGCAAGGGGTAATCAGCCCCAGCATTTT. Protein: CASSYARGNQPQHF.